This TCR beta chain was retrieved from a study of naive and memory T cell subsets (dated by TCRdb to about 2017). Looking at the study overall: The study applied an open-source, UMI-based TCR alpha and beta sequencing pipeline to sorted naive and memory peripheral blood T cell subsets. RNA was DNase-treated and reverse transcribed with TCR constant-region primers, mostly using SuperScript III. The functional CMV T cell responses agreed completely with IgG serology results.

Separate amplification of TCR alpha and beta chain libraries was performed from the second PCR step onward. The CMV status of each donor was determined by measuring IFNgamma production from CD4+ T cells after fresh PBMCs had been stimulated overnight with CMV viral lysate. CD4 T cells were positively selected using Miltenyi beads, after which CD8 T cells were positively selected from the CD4-negative fraction. Cells were stained for CD3, CD4, CD8, CD45RA, CD27 and a live/dead dye and were sorted on a BD Aria II into four subsets based on CD45RA and CD27. Blood came from a few healthy volunteers, each fractionated into CD4 and CD8 T cells and then into four differentiation subsets. Around 130 ml of peripheral blood was taken from each donor, and PBMC were separated by density-gradient centrifugation on Ficoll-Paque PLUS. After sorting, cells were lysed in RLT buffer, RNA was extracted using a Qiagen RNeasy kit, and the extracted RNA was stored at -80 degrees C.

What the study reported, not specific to this receptor: RNA-based TCR counts may be influenced by expression changes linked to T cell activation and differentiation. The repertoire findings for the naive and memory subsets could not be validated against a ground truth, as none was available. A few larger clonotypes were present in naive repertoires, particularly the CD8 repertoires, and these clonotypes were possibly memory cells re-expressing CD45RA. Gini index rose and Shannon and inverse Simpson diversity fell from naive through CM, EM and EMRA in both CD4 and CD8 cells. TCR abundance followed a power law with an exponent that was different for naive and memory subsets but consistent across the three individuals. After error correction, over 90% of naive TCR sequences appeared only once, giving much steeper abundance distributions than memory subsets. Each clonotype was defined as a single alpha or beta chain sequence rather than as a paired alpha/beta receptor.

A few counts support this clonotype. No antigen is known for it. There are no base qualities to consult, and no much larger clone falls within one base. The library was produced with UMI-ligation and nested PCR. To cover both TRBC1 and TRBC2, the beta constant-region primer consisted of an equimolar mix of two oligonucleotides. Four rounds of PCR, combining the SP2 primer with nested alpha and beta constant-region primers, were used to amplify the ligated cDNA. A single-stranded oligonucleotide carrying the SP2 primer and a 12-nucleotide UMI was ligated to the 3' end of the cDNA by T4 RNA ligase 1. The ligation reaction was incubated at 16°C for 20-24 hours. PCR2 was typically performed as a SYBR Green qPCR and was stopped at a predetermined threshold so that over-amplification was prevented. All purifications after the first were performed with Agencourt AMPure XP magnetic beads. Library amounts were measured by Qubit and library quality was assessed on a TapeStation, where the main peak was expected at around 650 bp. Pooled libraries were sequenced on an Illumina MiSeq with v2 2x251 paired-end kits, typically giving 1-2 million reads per sample. Each sample was pooled at around 4 nM, and about 5-8% PhiX was included to help cluster recognition. The study's processing was this. Using tag matching that tolerated one base-pair mismatch, Decombinator assigned V and J genes to FASTQ reads that had been processed by Demultiplexor. UMIs were used by Collapsinator to correct both sequencing errors and frequency errors arising from PCR heterogeneity. CDR3Translator translated TCRs and extracted CDR3s from the conserved cysteine to the FGXG phenylalanine, flagging non-productive sequences. Gini, Shannon entropy and inverse Simpson indices were computed after subsampling the repertoires to the same number of UMI-defined TCRs. Clonotype abundance distributions were fitted to a power law by maximum likelihood within the linear range. When run on a single naive CD8 sample, MIGEC and the pipeline yielded similar UMI counts, similar unique TCR numbers and similar clonal distributions. In one analysis, naive TCRs also found in any memory subset of the same donor were removed from the naive repertoire. The repertoires were searched for roughly 7,000 CMV-associated CDR3 sequences that had been compiled from VDJdb and a published dataset. TCRdb reran the public reads through fastp at Q25 and MiXCR, keeping productive beta chains. Every entry covers one CDR3 protein and lists the most common genes and DNA from its rows. These V and J calls are TCRdb output, not the study's own analysis. Counted in this sample were around 100,000 distinct CDR3 sequences; approximately 15% of them appeared once. Approximately 3% of the sample lies in the top ten.

There are 11 amino acids in the CDR3, from cysteine to phenylalanine inclusive. Of all the DNA, just the CDR3 is kept, 33 bases in frame from base 1. Trimming removed 4 bases from V and 8 bases from J, leaving 7 bases between the germline ends. The receptor was isolated from a human donor in good health. Specimen: naive CD8+ T cells from blood. According to the study, the label for this sample's cell subset or site signals: naive T cells, CD45RA high CD27+. The chain uses TRBV12-3 or TRBV12-4 and TRBJ2-3, with no reliable assignment of the D segment. The DNA sequence is given as TGTGCCAGCAGTTCTGGAGCTACGCAGTATTTT. Its translation reads: CASSSGATQYF.